This entry concerns a single TCR beta chain. These data are taken from a study of OX40 agonist ivuxolimab in advanced cancers. Method: immunoSEQ multiplex PCR; TCRdb's copy keeps in-frame clones and lacks some. The table includes approximately 74,000 clones, approximately 89% detected once. The CDR3 length is 16 residues. V dropped 6 bases and J dropped 6; count of bases not matched to a gene: 12. Germline CDR1 is ENHRY and CDR2 is SYGVKD. This receptor was obtained from an adult with an advanced solid tumor such as melanoma, head and neck, liver or kidney cancer. V and J are TRBV10-3 and TRBJ2-1; 9 positions match TRBD2. Sequencing used CD4+ or CD8+ T cells sorted from blood, obtained in a trial of the OX40 agonist ivuxolimab. CDR3 sequence: CAIRPIQAGGGNEQFF. For the CDR3, the DNA is TGTGCCATCAGGCCGATTCAAGCGGGGGGTGGCAATGAGCAGTTCTTC.